These T cell receptor beta chains were read from a single sample in a study of cytomegalovirus exposure and HLA in healthy donors. The repertoire was sequenced with immunoSEQ multiplex PCR; TCRdb's copy has only in-frame clones and lacks some. The data contain about 210,000 clones, around four fifths of them singletons. Source material: PBMCs. The receptors were gathered from a woman in her 50s in good health and CMV-seropositive. Each CDR3 is given with its conserved first and last residue. The order of the fields is J gene, clone size, V gene, D gene, CDR3 DNA, CDR3 protein. D genes are given only for firm matches. Clone size appears in some rows only: once, few, many, or a class for an expanded clone.

TRBJ1-3 | once | TRBV7-2 | NA | TGTGCCAGCAGCTTAGATTGGACAAGAAACACCATATATTTT | CASSLDWTRNTIYF
TRBJ1-6 | NA | TRBV5-1 | TRBD1 | TGCGCCAGCAGCCTATTGACAGGGAATTCACCTCTCCACTTT | CASSLLTGNSPLHF
TRBJ1-2 | NA | TRBV30 | NA | TGTGCCTGGAGTGTACAAGAATACACTGGCTACACCTTC | CAWSVQEYTGYTF
TRBJ2-5 | NA | TRBV10-3 | NA | TGTGCCATCAGTGTCAGGCAGCAAGAGACCCAGTACTTC | CAISVRQQETQYF
TRBJ1-1 | NA | TRBV18 | NA | TGTGCCAGCCCACCAATAAACACTGAAGCTTTCTTT | CASPPINTEAFF
TRBJ2-3 | NA | TRBV5-5 | TRBD1 | TGTGCCAGCAGCTTTAGGACAGGGGAGGCAGATACGCAGTATTTT | CASSFRTGEADTQYF
TRBJ2-2 | NA | TRBV5-1 | NA | TGCGCCAGCAGCCTATCGACAGTGAACACCGGGGAGCTGTTTTTT | CASSLSTVNTGELFF
TRBJ2-3 | NA | TRBV2 | NA | TGTGCCAGCAGTGAATTCCGGCAGGCAGATACGCAGTATTTT | CASSEFRQADTQYF
TRBJ1-5 | NA | TRBV7-9 | TRBD1 | TGTGCCAGCAGACCTACAGGGGGCAATCAGCCCCAGCATTTT | CASRPTGGNQPQHF
TRBJ1-4 | NA | TRBV18 | NA | TGTGCCAGCTCACCCTTCCGGGAAGGTCAGGAGAATGAAAAACTGTTTTTT | CASSPFREGQENEKLFF
TRBJ1-1 | NA | TRBV27 | NA | TGTGCCAGCAGCCGCGTTGGGGGAGGGGCTTTCTTT | CASSRVGGGAFF
TRBJ1-5 | NA | TRBV7-2 | NA | TGTGCCAGCAGCCGGCCGGGGAGCAATCAGCCCCAGCATTTT | CASSRPGSNQPQHF
TRBJ1-6 | NA | TRBV4-1 | NA | TGCGCCAGCAGCCAATGGGCCGGGGGACGCTCCTATAATTCACCCCTCCACTTT | CASSQWAGGRSYNSPLHF
TRBJ1-1 | NA | TRBV5-1 | NA | TGCGCCAGCAGCTTGGACACCCTGTGGACTGAAGCTTTCTTT | CASSLDTLWTEAFF
TRBJ2-2 | NA | TRBV27 | TRBD1 | TGTGCCAGCCTATTGGACAGGGGAAGCACCGGGGAGCTGTTTTTT | CASLLDRGSTGELFF
TRBJ2-3 | few | TRBV6-5 | NA | TGTGCCAGCAGTCCTACCCCACCGGATACGCAGTATTTT | CASSPTPPDTQYF
TRBJ2-1 | NA | TRBV25-1 | NA | TGTGCCAGCAGTAAGGGGGGGGGCTCCTACAATGAGCAGTTCTTC | CASSKGGGSYNEQFF
TRBJ2-1 | NA | TRBV15 | TRBD1 | TGTGCCACCAGCAGGGACAGGGCCGGTTACAATGAGCAGTTCTTC | CATSRDRAGYNEQFF
TRBJ1-6 | NA | TRBV5-1 | NA | TGCGCCAGCAGCTTGGAGGCCTGGGGGGATAATTCACCCCTCCACTTT | CASSLEAWGDNSPLHF
TRBJ2-2 | NA | TRBV6-5 | TRBD1 | TGTGCCAGCAGAGAGGGACAGGGGTTCACCGGGGAGCTGTTTTTT | CASREGQGFTGELFF
TRBJ1-2 | NA | TRBV11-2 | TRBD1 | TGTGCCAGCAGCCCCCTTGGGACAGGGTCTGGCTACACCTTC | CASSPLGTGSGYTF
TRBJ1-5 | few | TRBV27 | TRBD1 | TGTGCCAGCAGTCACGGGACAGGGCGTAATCAGCCCCAGCATTTT | CASSHGTGRNQPQHF
TRBJ2-7 | NA | TRBV28 | TRBD2 | TGTGCCAGCAGTTTATGGCGGGGGGACTATGACGAGCAGTACTTC | CASSLWRGDYDEQYF
TRBJ2-7 | few | TRBV19 | TRBD2 | TGTGCCAGTACCCCATCGGGACTACCCTTAGGGGAGCAGTACTTC | CASTPSGLPLGEQYF
TRBJ2-2 | once | TRBV5-1 | TRBD1 | TGCGCCAGCAGCTTGATGACAGGGGGCCACACCGGGGAGCTGTTTTTT | CASSLMTGGHTGELFF
TRBJ2-3 | NA | TRBV7-3 | NA | TGTGCCAGCAGCTTAACGGGAGGAGGCCGTGGGGGCACAGATACGCAGTATTTT | CASSLTGGGRGGTDTQYF
TRBJ2-6 | NA | TRBV5-1 | NA | TGCGCCAGCAGCCTGGCGTTGGGCCTCTCTGGGGCCAACGTCCTGACTTTC | CASSLALGLSGANVLTF
TRBJ2-4 | NA | TRBV5-1 | NA | TGCGCCAGCAGCTTCGGCCCAGGGGACATTCAGTACTTC | CASSFGPGDIQYF
TRBJ1-1 | NA | TRBV5-1 | NA | TGCGCCAGCAGCCTGGGACTGATGAACACTGAAGCTTTCTTT | CASSLGLMNTEAFF
TRBJ1-1 | NA | TRBV6-5 | NA | TGTGCCAGCACCTCGAACACTGAAGCTTTCTTT | CASTSNTEAFF
TRBJ2-1 | once | TRBV11-2 | NA | TGTGCCAGCAGCTTTGGTCCACCCGAGGATGAGCAGTTCTTC | CASSFGPPEDEQFF
TRBJ2-7 | NA | TRBV11-2 | NA | TGTGCCAGCAGCTTAAGGTCAGGGGCTACCTACGAGCAGTACTTC | CASSLRSGATYEQYF
TRBJ1-1 | NA | TRBV7-8 | TRBD1 | TGTGCCAGCAGCCCGTGGGACAGGGGTTACACTGAAGCTTTCTTT | CASSPWDRGYTEAFF
TRBJ1-4 | NA | TRBV29-1 | NA | TGCAGCGTTGAAAGCGGCTCGGCTGAAAAACTGTTTTTT | CSVESGSAEKLFF
TRBJ1-5 | NA | TRBV6-5 | TRBD1 | TGTGCCAGCAGTGAAGGGCAGGGGGTAATAGTGAGGCATTTT | CASSEGQGVIVRHF
TRBJ1-2 | NA | TRBV25-1 | TRBD1 | TGTGCCAGCGAACCATCGGGACAGGCTAACTATGGCTACACCTTC | CASEPSGQANYGYTF
TRBJ1-2 | NA | TRBV29-1 | NA | TGCAGCGTTGAGCCGACAGAGACTCTCTATGGCTACACCTTC | CSVEPTETLYGYTF
TRBJ1-3 | NA | TRBV18 | NA | TGTGCCAGCTCACCACCAGGATTACCGGGGAACACCATATATTTT | CASSPPGLPGNTIYF
TRBJ1-2 | NA | TRBV6-6 | TRBD1 | TGTGCCAGCAGCCGCATACAGGGGGACCATGGCTACACCTTC | CASSRIQGDHGYTF